These T cell receptor beta chains were read from a single sample in a study of blood T cells in healthy people across ages. TCRdb reprocessed the 5' RACE reads with MiXCR, giving one entry per CDR3 protein. Here the sample spans about 640,000 distinct CDR3 sequences, roughly 58% being singletons. Sequencing input: blood. The receptors shown here come from a man between 60 and 75 years old in good health. Both conserved end residues are part of each CDR3. A D gene is named only where the DNA matches it firmly. The size field is filled for only some rows; it gives once, few, many or a size class.

D: .; size: .; V: TRBV6-1; J: TRBJ1-6; DNA: TGTGCCAGCAGTCCGCGGGACACTAATTCACCCCTCCACTTT; CDR3: CASSPRDTNSPLHF
D: .; size: .; V: TRBV7-2; J: TRBJ1-3; DNA: TGTGCCAGCAGCTTAGCAGGAAGGGACACCATATATTTT; CDR3: CASSLAGRDTIYF
D: .; size: once; V: TRBV5-8; J: TRBJ1-1; DNA: TGTGCCAGCAGCTTGACACGGATGAACACTGAAGCTTTCTTT; CDR3: CASSLTRMNTEAFF
D: .; size: .; V: TRBV18; J: TRBJ2-1; DNA: TGTGCCAGCTCACCACAAAAGATCAATGAGCAGTTCTTC; CDR3: CASSPQKINEQFF
D: .; size: .; V: TRBV7-2; J: TRBJ2-3; DNA: TGTGCCAGCAGCCCACAATCAGGGGCGGGGACAGATACGCAGTATTTT; CDR3: CASSPQSGAGTDTQYF
D: TRBD1; size: .; V: TRBV20-1; J: TRBJ1-2; DNA: TGCAGTGCTCAACTAAGACAGGGGCAGGATGGCTACACCTTC; CDR3: CSAQLRQGQDGYTF
D: .; size: .; V: TRBV20-1; J: TRBJ1-6; DNA: TGCAGTGCTAGAGACAGGACCTCCTATAATTCACCCCTCCACTTT; CDR3: CSARDRTSYNSPLHF
D: TRBD2; size: .; V: TRBV19; J: TRBJ2-5; DNA: TGTGCCAGTAGCCGGACTAGCGAGATCGGGACCCAGTACTTC; CDR3: CASSRTSEIGTQYF
D: .; size: few; V: TRBV10-3; J: TRBJ2-7; DNA: TGTGCCATCAGTGACAGGGGCTCAGACGAGCAGTACTTC; CDR3: CAISDRGSDEQYF
D: TRBD2; size: .; V: TRBV20-1; J: TRBJ2-1; DNA: TGCAGTGCTCCGCGACCTGGGGAGCGGGGGGCCGAGCAGTTCTTC; CDR3: CSAPRPGERGAEQFF
D: .; size: once; V: TRBV20-1; J: TRBJ2-1; DNA: TGCAGTGCTAGAGACCATGGACAGAGCTCCTACAATGAGCAGTTCTTC; CDR3: CSARDHGQSSYNEQFF
D: .; size: .; V: TRBV6-1; J: TRBJ2-2; DNA: TGTGCCAGCAGTGAACGGATGGGCGGGGGCCTCACGAACACCGGGGAGCTGTTTTTT; CDR3: CASSERMGGGLTNTGELFF
D: .; size: .; V: TRBV28; J: TRBJ2-7; DNA: TGTGCCAGCAGTTTATTTTTTGGGGCCTACGAGCAGTACTTC; CDR3: CASSLFFGAYEQYF
D: .; size: few; V: TRBV25-1; J: TRBJ2-7; DNA: TGTGCCAGCAGTGATGGAGACGCCTACGAGCAGTACTTC; CDR3: CASSDGDAYEQYF
D: .; size: .; V: TRBV28; J: TRBJ2-7; DNA: TGTGCCAGCAGTTTATCAGTTCGCGAGCAGTACTTC; CDR3: CASSLSVREQYF
D: .; size: .; V: TRBV20-1; J: TRBJ2-1; DNA: TGCAGTGCTAAGGGGGAGCGGGGTTACAATGAGCAGTTCTTC; CDR3: CSAKGERGYNEQFF
D: .; size: .; V: TRBV20-1; J: TRBJ1-2; DNA: TGCAGTGCGCCCCATACAGCGTTCTATGGCTACACCTTC; CDR3: CSAPHTAFYGYTF
D: .; size: .; V: TRBV9; J: TRBJ2-1; DNA: TGTGCCAGCAGCGAGGGTAGCGGCGATGAGCAGTTCTTC; CDR3: CASSEGSGDEQFF
D: TRBD2; size: .; V: TRBV6-2/TRBV6-3; J: TRBJ2-5; DNA: TGTGCCAGCAGTCCAGGGACTAGCGGGGGGCTCCAAGAGACCCAGTACTTC; CDR3: CASSPGTSGGLQETQYF
D: TRBD2; size: once; V: TRBV5-1; J: TRBJ2-2; DNA: TGCGCCAGCAGCTCCGGGACTAGCTGTAACGGGGAGCTGTTTTTT; CDR3: CASSSGTSCNGELFF
D: .; size: .; V: TRBV9; J: TRBJ2-1; DNA: TGTGCCAGCAGCGTATCCGACAGGTTTGGGGATGAGCAGTTCTTC; CDR3: CASSVSDRFGDEQFF
D: TRBD1; size: .; V: TRBV11-2; J: TRBJ2-7; DNA: TGTGCCAGCAGACGGGACAGGGGGCATTCCTACGAGCAGTACTTC; CDR3: CASRRDRGHSYEQYF
D: .; size: .; V: TRBV15; J: TRBJ1-2; DNA: TGTGCCACCAGCAGAGATACGTATTCTGGCTACACCTTC; CDR3: CATSRDTYSGYTF
D: .; size: many; V: TRBV20-1; J: TRBJ1-5; DNA: TGCAGTGCTAGAGGGGGAGGTCGCAATCAGCCCCAGCATTTT; CDR3: CSARGGGRNQPQHF
D: .; size: .; V: TRBV4-1; J: TRBJ2-4; DNA: TGCGCCAGCAGCCAAGAGTCCTACGATTTGCTAGGGGCCAAAAACATTCAGTACTTC; CDR3: CASSQESYDLLGAKNIQYF
D: .; size: .; V: TRBV6-6; J: TRBJ1-6; DNA: TGTGCCAGCAGTTACAACGAGAATTCACTCCTCCACTTT; CDR3: CASSYNENSLLHF
D: TRBD1; size: .; V: TRBV6-5; J: TRBJ2-1; DNA: TGTGCCAGCAGCCCGTGGACAGGGGCGTCCTACAATGAGCAGTTCTTC; CDR3: CASSPWTGASYNEQFF
D: .; size: .; V: TRBV20-1; J: TRBJ2-1; DNA: TGCAGTGCCAAGGGGGTCGGTGAGCAGTTCTTC; CDR3: CSAKGVGEQFF
D: TRBD2; size: .; V: TRBV7-9; J: TRBJ2-5; DNA: TGTGCCAGCAGCTTAGGGACTAGCGGGGCGTACCAAGAGACCCAGTACTTC; CDR3: CASSLGTSGAYQETQYF
D: .; size: .; V: TRBV29-1; J: TRBJ2-3; DNA: TGCAGCGTTGAAGACGCCTCACCCAGCGCGTATTTT; CDR3: CSVEDASPSAYF
D: TRBD2; size: .; V: TRBV6-1; J: TRBJ2-4; DNA: TGTGCCAGCAGTGAAGTGGGCGGGGGTGCGACCGGGGCCAAAAACATTCAGTACTTC; CDR3: CASSEVGGGATGAKNIQYF
D: .; size: .; V: TRBV18; J: TRBJ1-1; DNA: TGTGCCAGCTCACCACAAGTCGGCATGGGCACTGAAGCTTTCTTT; CDR3: CASSPQVGMGTEAFF
D: .; size: .; V: TRBV16; J: TRBJ2-7; DNA: TGTGCCAGCAGCCAATCTAACCGGGGCCTTGGCGAGCAGTACTTC; CDR3: CASSQSNRGLGEQYF
D: TRBD2; size: .; V: TRBV20-1; J: TRBJ2-3; DNA: TGCAGTGCTAGCGGTAGCGGGGGGCACACAGATACGCAGTATTTT; CDR3: CSASGSGGHTDTQYF
D: .; size: many; V: TRBV12-3/TRBV12-4; J: TRBJ2-3; DNA: TGTGCCAGCAGTTTGAGGGCAGATACGCAGTATTTT; CDR3: CASSLRADTQYF
D: TRBD2; size: .; V: TRBV11-2; J: TRBJ2-5; DNA: TGTGCCAGCAGCCTCCGGGGTAGCGGGGTGGAGACCCAGTACTTC; CDR3: CASSLRGSGVETQYF
D: .; size: .; V: TRBV4-1; J: TRBJ2-1; DNA: TGCGCCAGCAGCCAAGTTGGGGTTGATGAGCAGTTCTTC; CDR3: CASSQVGVDEQFF
D: .; size: .; V: TRBV7-2; J: TRBJ1-2; DNA: TGTGCCAGCAGCGATGAGGCCCGGGTGAGGGGCTACACCTTC; CDR3: CASSDEARVRGYTF
D: .; size: few; V: TRBV7-8; J: TRBJ1-2; DNA: TGTGCCAGCAGCTTCAAGGGGGGGATTGATAACTATGGCTACACCTTC; CDR3: CASSFKGGIDNYGYTF
D: TRBD1; size: few; V: TRBV10-3; J: TRBJ2-4; DNA: TGTGCTACCCAGACAGGGGGCGAAAACATTCAGTACTTC; CDR3: CATQTGGENIQYF
D: .; size: .; V: TRBV20-1; J: TRBJ2-1; DNA: TGCAGTGCTTTAGCCGGGACATCCAGGCCCTATGAGCAGTTCTTC; CDR3: CSALAGTSRPYEQFF
D: .; size: .; V: TRBV5-1; J: TRBJ2-5; DNA: TGCGCCAGCAGCTTGGGGTCTAGCCGAGAGACCCAGTACTTC; CDR3: CASSLGSSRETQYF
D: .; size: .; V: TRBV12-3/TRBV12-4; J: TRBJ1-1; DNA: TGTGCCAGCAGTAGTAGGGGGTTTCGCGCAGCTTTCTTT; CDR3: CASSSRGFRAAFF
D: TRBD2; size: .; V: TRBV5-1; J: TRBJ2-3; DNA: TGCGCCAGCAGAGGGACTAGTGGGGTCGCGGTGATAGAGTATTTT; CDR3: CASRGTSGVAVIEYF
D: .; size: .; V: TRBV4-2; J: TRBJ1-2; DNA: TGTGCCAGCAGCCAAGAATTGGCCGCCGCTAACTATGGCTACACCTTC; CDR3: CASSQELAAANYGYTF
D: .; size: .; V: TRBV20-1; J: TRBJ2-1; DNA: TGCAGTGCTAGACGCGGGGACCGATACAATGAGCAGTTCTTC; CDR3: CSARRGDRYNEQFF
D: TRBD1; size: once; V: TRBV6-5; J: TRBJ1-6; DNA: TGTGCCAGCAGTTCCTCCGACAGGGTTCCTAATTCACCCCTCCACTTT; CDR3: CASSSSDRVPNSPLHF
D: TRBD2; size: .; V: TRBV7-2; J: TRBJ2-5; DNA: TGTGCCAGCAGCTGGACTAGACACCAAGAGACCCAGTACTTC; CDR3: CASSWTRHQETQYF
D: TRBD2; size: .; V: TRBV6-5; J: TRBJ2-1; DNA: TGTGCCAGCAGTTACGCCAGCGGGAGCTACAATGAGCAGTTCTTC; CDR3: CASSYASGSYNEQFF
D: .; size: .; V: TRBV7-9; J: TRBJ2-1; DNA: TGTGCCAGCAGCTTACGGGACATCAGTAAGCAGTTCTTC; CDR3: CASSLRDISKQFF
D: .; size: once; V: TRBV28; J: TRBJ2-7; DNA: TGTGCCAGCAGGATAAACGGGGATTACGAGCAGTACTTC; CDR3: CASRINGDYEQYF